Here is one TCR beta chain with its context. Sequencing was performed with immunoSEQ multiplex PCR; in TCRdb, only in-frame clones are kept and a portion is missing. The profile shows some 80,000 clones, approximately 78% of them singletons. The sample is drawn from a study of blood T cell repertoires in COVID-19. The CDR3 totals 17 residues. The germline gives CDR1 LGHNA, CDR2 YNFKEQ. Trimming took 4 bases from V and 7 from J; bases not matched to a gene: 16. The chain combines TRBV4-2 with TRBJ1-2; 9 bases match TRBD1. This receptor was identified in a human donor in a cohort sampled during active COVID-19. Material for sequencing was peripheral blood. As DNA, the CDR3 is TGTGCCAGCAGCCGCCCCGGGACAGGGACCTCTTTACCTGGCTACACCTTC. Its translation: CASSRPGTGTSLPGYTF.